One and the same sample provided the 18 T cell receptor beta chains below, sequenced in a study of T cell changes during pregnancy in multiple sclerosis. Only in-frame clones appear in the TCRdb table, and some are missing; sequencing was by immunoSEQ multiplex PCR. Of some 50,000 clones in the sample, approximately 90% are singletons; the top ten hold 2.9%. This specimen consisted of CD8+ T cells from peripheral blood mononuclear cells, obtained in the second trimester of pregnancy. These TCRs come from a female donor with multiple sclerosis, enrolled in a pregnancy study.

The rearrangement joins TRBV7-6 to TRBJ2-7, with D perhaps matching TRBD2 (5 bases). From germline, CDR1 is SGHVS and CDR2 FNYEAQ. There are 13 residues in the CDR3. The V end lost 4 bases, the J end lost 0 bases, and 7 bases lay between the germline ends. Here the CDR3 DNA reads TGTGCCAGCAGCTGGGAGAGCTCCTACGAGCAGTACTTC. It is translated as CASSWESSYEQYF.

This chain uses TRBV9 with TRBJ1-2; the D gene is possibly TRBD1 (6 bases). V lost 3 bases, J lost 4 bases, and 10 bases lay in between. CDR3 length equals 13 residues. CDR1 SGDLS and CDR2 YYNGEE come from the germline V gene. The CDR3 DNA follows: TGTGCCAGCAGCGACGGACAGATCTATGGCTACACCTTC. Amino acid sequence: CASSDGQIYGYTF.

This clone was recorded once. This sequence joins TRBV29-1 and TRBJ1-2; D is ambiguous. Trimming removed 7 bases at V and 5 bases at J, with 11 bases between. The germline V gene has CDR1 SQVTM and CDR2 ANQGSEA. The CDR3 is 11 residues long. This CDR3 is CSAGSAYGYTF. DNA of the CDR3: TGCAGCGCCGGGTCGGCTTATGGCTACACCTTC.

The chain couples TRBV11-1 to TRBJ2-1; 9 bases agree with TRBD1. The length of the CDR3 is 17 residues. Germline assignment: CDR1 SGHAT and CDR2 FQDESV (reference sequence). The V gene end was trimmed by 1 base and the J gene end by 4 bases; junction bases not matched to a gene: 8. CDR3 sequence: CASSLEGQGGLYNEQFF. The CDR3 DNA is TGTGCCAGCAGCTTAGAGGGACAGGGAGGACTATACAATGAGCAGTTCTTC.

This chain connects TRBV4-2 to TRBJ2-7; tentative D call: TRBD1 (5 bases). Looked up from germline, CDR1 is LGHNA and CDR2 is YNFKEQ. CDR3 length equals 13 residues. The V and J ends lost 1 base and 2 bases respectively, with 6 bases between them. CDR3 in DNA: TGTGCCAGCAGCCAAGGCAGGGCCTACGAGCAGTACTTC. Its translation: CASSQGRAYEQYF.

The chain employs TRBV5-6 and TRBJ1-6; 8 nucleotides line up with TRBD1. Per germline, CDR1 SGHDT and CDR2 YYEEEE. Trimming took 2 bases from V and 10 from J; bases not matched to a gene: 5. This CDR3 is 14 amino acids long. The chain's CDR3 is CASSLGQGGSPLHF. The CDR3, as DNA: TGTGCCAGCAGCTTAGGACAGGGCGGGTCACCCCTCCACTTT.

This chain uses TRBV4-3 with TRBJ1-6, with a possible D match to TRBD1 (6 bases). Germline CDR1 and CDR2: LGHNA and YSLEER. Trimming shortened V by 0 bases and J by 1 base, and 13 bases separated the two germline ends. The CDR3 loop spans 18 amino acids. CDR3 amino acids: CASSQEVAGASYNSPLHF. CDR3 bases: TGCGCCAGCAGCCAAGAAGTGGCAGGGGCTTCCTATAATTCACCCCTCCACTTT.

This clone was counted only a few times. The chain has TRBV7-6 and TRBJ2-7, with D tentatively TRBD1 (6 bases). There are 15 residues in the CDR3. V was shortened by 1 base and J by 2 bases, with 12 bases between the two germline ends. Germline V lookup: CDR1 SGHVS, CDR2 FNYEAQ. The CDR3 region is CASSLGPGETYEQYF. As DNA, the CDR3 is TGTGCCAGCAGCTTAGGGCCAGGGGAAACCTACGAGCAGTACTTC.

The chain uses TRBV19 and TRBJ2-3; 7 nucleotides match TRBD2. Per the germline V gene, CDR1 is LNHDA and CDR2 is SQIVND (reference sequence). The CDR3 has 15 residues. With V trimmed by 5 bases and J by 0 bases, 5 bases remained unmatched. CDR3 sequence reads: CASSVSGASTDTQYF. In nucleotides, the CDR3 is TGTGCCAGTAGTGTGAGCGGGGCTAGCACAGATACGCAGTATTTT.

V is TRBV10-3 and J is TRBJ2-1, with TRBD2 identical over 9 bases. V shed 0 bases, J shed 3 bases, and the junction held 3 bases outside the gene matches. The length of the CDR3 is 16 residues. Germline assignment: CDR1 ENHRY and CDR2 SYGVKD. In nucleotides, the CDR3 is TGTGCCATCAGTGAGTCTCTGACTAGCGGCTACAATGAGCAGTTCTTC. Its translation: CAISESLTSGYNEQFF.

The chain joins TRBV9 to TRBJ2-7; D uncertain. Trimming took 2 bases from V and 3 from J, leaving 15 bases between them. Looked up from germline, CDR1 is SGDLS and CDR2 is YYNGEE. The CDR3 contains 15 residues. The DNA of the CDR3 is TGTGCCAGCAGCGTTGGCGGTAGCTCTGTCTACGAGCAGTACTTC. Protein product: CASSVGGSSVYEQYF.

V is TRBV4-3 and J is TRBJ2-7; weak D call: TRBD1 (6 bases). CDR1 is LGHNA, CDR2 YSLEER, per germline. Trimming removed 3 bases at V and 1 base at J, with 10 bases between. The CDR3 loop spans 14 amino acids. CDR3 nucleotides: TGCGCCAGCAGCCACGCGGACAGTTCCTACGAGCAGTACTTC. Its translation: CASSHADSSYEQYF.

V gene TRBV5-6 combines with J gene TRBJ1-2; no clear D gene. This CDR3 is 14 amino acids long. Trimming stripped 6 bases from V and 0 bases from J, with 12 bases between. Germline V gives CDR1 SGHDT, CDR2 YYEEEE. CDR3 DNA: TGTGCCAGCATGGGAGACACGACTAACTATGGCTACACCTTC. Amino acids: CASMGDTTNYGYTF. The variable domain in full, with the rest retrieved from reference TRBV5-6 and TRBJ1-2, is DAGVTQSPTHLIKTRGQQVTLRCSPKSGHDTVSWYQQALGQGPQFIFQYYEEEERQRGNFPDRFSGHQFPNYSSELNVNALLLGDSALYLCASMGDTTNYGYTFGSGTRLTVV.

This chain links TRBV14 with TRBJ2-1; 10 bases line up with TRBD1. After removal of 4 bases from V and 6 bases from J, the junction contained 6 bases not matched to a gene. In germline, CDR1 is SGHDN, CDR2 FVKESK. The CDR3 sequence is 15 residues long. The CDR3 region is CASSRRDRGGNEQFF. In nucleotides, the CDR3 is TGTGCCAGCAGCCGCCGGGACAGGGGCGGCAATGAGCAGTTCTTC. Looking up the rest from reference TRBV14 and TRBJ2-1 gives the full variable domain: EAGVTQFPSHSVIEKGQTVTLRCDPISGHDNLYWYRRVMGKEIKFLLHFVKESKQDESGMPNNRFLAERTGGTYSTLKVQPAELEDSGVYFCASSRRDRGGNEQFFGPGTRLTVL.

The chain couples TRBV6-5 to TRBJ2-7; 10 positions match TRBD1. CDR1 MNHEY and CDR2 SVGAGI come from the germline V gene. This CDR3 contains 15 residues. V shed 5 bases, J shed 2 bases, and the junction held 6 bases outside the gene matches. DNA of the CDR3: TGTGCCAGCAGTATTGGGACAGGGGCCACCTACGAGCAGTACTTC. This encodes CASSIGTGATYEQYF.

This chain uses TRBV9 with TRBJ1-5; D is perhaps TRBD1 (6 bases). Trimming pared 4 bases from V and 4 bases from J, leaving 24 bases between. The CDR3 consists of 18 residues. Germline V gene sequence: CDR1 SGDLS, CDR2 YYNGEE. DNA for the CDR3: TGTGCCAGCAGCCCTCGAGAGGGACCACACAGGGAAAATCAGCCCCAGCATTTT. This translates into CASSPREGPHRENQPQHF. The entire variable domain, with the rest obtained from reference TRBV9 and TRBJ1-5, is as follows: DSGVTQTPKHLITATGQRVTLRCSPRSGDLSVYWYQQSLDQGLQFLIQYYNGEERAKGNILERFSAQQFPDLHSELNLSSLELGDSALYFCASSPREGPHRENQPQHFGDGTRLSIL.

The chain employs TRBV6-5 and TRBJ2-3; D not certain. The V gene lost 6 bases and the J gene lost 3 bases, with 16 bases spanning the gap. The CDR3 runs 15 residues. CDR1 is MNHEY and CDR2 is SVGAGI in the germline V gene. The CDR3 protein is CASSRTAGVTDTQYF. The CDR3 region has the DNA TGTGCCAGCAGCCGCACGGCCGGAGTAACAGATACGCAGTATTTT.

The J gene is TRBJ1-1, the V gene TRBV4-3, with 10 nucleotides matching TRBD1. The CDR3 spans 14 residues. V shed 3 bases and J 6 bases; nucleotides not matched to a gene: 4. In germline, CDR1 is LGHNA, CDR2 YSLEER. The CDR3 coding sequence is TGCGCCAGCAGCCAGGACAGGGGGTACTCTGAAGCTTTCTTT. Amino acid sequence: CASSQDRGYSEAFF.